This T cell receptor beta chain was sequenced during a study of blood T cell repertoires in COVID-19. Study context: Sites in the United States, Italy and Spain provided acute and convalescent COVID-19 samples. Nucleic acid was either cDNA or gDNA, and it came from T cells, B-cell-depleted T cells, or PBMCs.

In the study's own analysis: The assay estimated nucleated cells by amplifying reference gene primers. This table comes from immunoSEQ multiplex PCR, and its TCRdb copy is limited to in-frame clones, with some not included. The D gene and trimming were derived from the DNA, and the V and J assignments and clone size from that table. Among about 180,000 clones, roughly 79% were seen once, and the ten largest hold more than 25%. The CDR3 contains 15 residues. From germline, CDR1 is SGHTS and CDR2 YDEGEE. The V gene lost 6 bases and the J gene lost 2 bases, with 15 bases spanning the gap. The TCR sequence derives from a woman in her 70s with acute or convalescent COVID-19. The V call is TRBV5-8, the J call TRBJ2-1; D is perhaps TRBD1 (6 bases). The specimen sequenced was peripheral blood. The CDR3 DNA is TGTGCCAGCAACCAGGGGACAACCGCCTACAATGAGCAGTTCTTC. Encoded protein: CASNQGTTAYNEQFF.